These 18 T cell receptor beta chains share one sample of origin, sequenced in a study of T cells expressing NK-cell markers. With the 5' RACE reads reprocessed, TCRdb shows one record per CDR3 protein and no DNA. The sample includes approximately 150,000 distinct CDR3 sequences. Sample: blood T cells: a sorted CD56 or NKG2C T cell subset, CD4+ or CD8+ T cells, or bulk PBMC T cells (not recorded which). The receptors were sampled from a woman aged 18 to 69 in good health.

The chain couples TRBV7-2 to TRBJ1-5; TCRdb's D call of TRBD1 is untestable without DNA. The CDR3 has 14 residues. Germline V gene sequence: CDR1 SGHTA, CDR2 FQGNSA. The CDR3 here is CASSLGAGFQPQHF.

This rearrangement joins TRBV5-1 to TRBJ2-5; TCRdb returns TRBD2, unconfirmable since there is no DNA. Per germline, CDR1 SGHRS and CDR2 YFSETQ. The CDR3 length is 15 residues. The CDR3 loop is CASNSGLAGLETQYF.

The V and J genes are TRBV4-1 and TRBJ1-2. Germline CDR1 is MGHRA and CDR2 is YSYEKL. This CDR3 is built from 13 residues. CDR3 in amino acids: CASSHETLYGYTF.

The J gene is TRBJ1-3, the V gene TRBV5-5; TCRdb picks TRBD1, but there is no DNA to check that call. The CDR3 covers 15 residues. From germline, CDR1 is SGHKS and CDR2 YYEKEE (reference sequence). The CDR3 spells CASSTGTTSGNTIYF.

The chain uses TRBV4-1 and TRBJ2-4; with no DNA, the TCRdb D assignment of TRBD2 cannot be verified. CDR1 is MGHRA and CDR2 is YSYEKL in the germline V gene. This CDR3 contains 17 residues. CDR3 protein: CASSHPLAGVAKNIQYF.

This chain joins TRBV7-3 and TRBJ2-7. Germline V lookup: CDR1 SGHTA, CDR2 FQGTGA. The CDR3 loop spans 14 amino acids. CDR3 region: CASSLNPSSYEQYF. The entire variable domain, with the rest obtained from reference TRBV7-3 and TRBJ2-7, is as follows: GAGVSQTPSNKVTEKGKYVELRCDPISGHTALYWYRQSLGQGPEFLIYFQGTGAADDSGLPNDRFFAVRPEGSVSTLKIQRTERGDSAVYLCASSLNPSSYEQYFGPGTRLTVT.

The rearrangement links TRBV9 to TRBJ2-5; TCRdb picks TRBD2, but there is no DNA to check that call. The CDR3 is 14 residues long. CDR1 and CDR2 from the germline V gene are SGDLS and YYNGEE. The CDR3: CASSQTSGGETQYF. Looking up the rest from reference TRBV9 and TRBJ2-5 gives the full variable domain: DSGVTQTPKHLITATGQRVTLRCSPRSGDLSVYWYQQSLDQGLQFLIQYYNGEERAKGNILERFSAQQFPDLHSELNLSSLELGDSALYFCASSQTSGGETQYFGPGTRLLVL.

The chain employs TRBV10-3 and TRBJ2-7; TCRdb designates TRBD1, a call that cannot be tested without DNA. The germline V gene encodes CDR1 ENHRY and CDR2 SYGVKD. This CDR3 has 14 amino acids. This chain's CDR3 is CAISEPRDATGQYF.

J is TRBJ2-7 and V is TRBV20-1; TCRdb names TRBD2, which stays unverified in the absence of DNA. CDR1 and CDR2 (germline): DFQATT, SNEGSKA (reference sequence). The CDR3 extends over 14 amino acids. The CDR3 protein is CSAREGSVLYEQYF.

The chain uses TRBV11-2 and TRBJ2-3; absent DNA, TCRdb's TRBD1 call cannot be checked. Germline CDR1 and CDR2: SGHAT and FQNNGV. The CDR3 has 16 residues. CDR3: CASSLEAGVSTDTQYF.

The genes are TRBV19 and TRBJ1-1. The CDR3 is 12 amino acids. CDR1 is LNHDA and CDR2 is SQIVND in the germline V gene (reference sequence). CDR3 region: CASSIDSSEAFF.

The chain carries TRBV7-8 and TRBJ2-3; TCRdb calls TRBD2, which cannot be checked without DNA. The CDR3 runs 16 residues. Germline V CDR1 and CDR2: SGHVS, FQNEAQ. Here the CDR3 reads CASSLRTSGSKDTQYF.

The chain combines TRBV2 with TRBJ2-1. Per the germline V gene, CDR1 is SNHLY and CDR2 is FYNNEI. The length of the CDR3 is 13 residues. CDR3 residues: CASSEIAYNEQFF.

The chain employs TRBV30 and TRBJ1-6. In germline, CDR1 is GTSNPN, CDR2 SVGIG (reference sequence). This CDR3 is built from 15 residues. The CDR3 protein is CAWAGLSSYNSPLHF.

The V and J genes are TRBV6-1 and TRBJ1-5. The CDR3 contains 12 residues. The germline gives CDR1 MNHNS, CDR2 SASEGT. The CDR3 loop is CASSEKARPQHF.

The chain recombines TRBV27 with TRBJ1-2; no DNA is available, so the TRBD1 call from TCRdb remains unchecked. Germline CDR1 is MNHEY and CDR2 is SMNVEV (reference sequence). The CDR3 sequence is 17 residues long. Here the CDR3 reads CASSFDSRDREDYGYTF.

This sequence joins TRBV12-3 or TRBV12-4 and TRBJ2-2; without DNA, the TCRdb call of TRBD2 cannot be checked. CDR3 size: 18 residues. CDR3 protein: CASNTLGSGRVYTGELFF.

The J gene is TRBJ2-1, the V gene TRBV2. Germline CDR1 and CDR2: SNHLY and FYNNEI. The CDR3 is 15 residues long. The CDR3 here is CASSEDGSSYNEQFF.